This TCR beta chain was sequenced during a study of T cells in Graves' hyperthyroidism and ophthalmopathy. This clonotype was observed at least ten times. Its antigen is undetermined. Diagnostic assessment was based on clinical symptoms, serum thyroxine and TRAb, thyroid ultrasound and orbital computed tomography. PBMCs came from roughly 10 ml fresh peripheral blood. V lost 1 base to trimming and J lost 0 bases, with 7 bases between them. CDR1 is SGHAT, CDR2 FQNNGV, per germline. The CDR3 contains 14 residues. Broader study findings: Median prediction lead before ophthalmopathy onset was 6.5 to 7 months with the model.

Regions amplified from RNA transcripts were the TCR beta CDR3 regions. The HTBI primer set was used in a first-round RT-PCR of the TCR CDR3. TCRdb recomputed calls from the multiplex PCR reads with MiXCR, one row per CDR3 protein. Here the sample spans roughly 240,000 distinct CDR3 sequences, roughly 15% being singletons. The sequence came from a woman younger than 30 with Graves' ophthalmopathy. Specimen: blood. The chain is built from TRBV11-2 and TRBJ2-7, with D perhaps matching TRBD1 or TRBD2 (6 bases each). The CDR3 reads CASSLAGASYEQYF. In DNA form, the CDR3 reads TGTGCCAGCAGCTTAGCGGGGGCCTCCTACGAGCAGTACTTC.